Presented here are 24 T cell receptor beta chains from one specimen sequenced in a study of response to subunit inactivated influenza vaccine. TCRdb ran MiXCR on the RT-PCR reads and lists one entry per CDR3 protein. The sample includes about 580,000 distinct CDR3 sequences, 14% of them seen just once. The sequencing here drew on PBMCs from blood, taken roughly 12 days after vaccination. Receptor source: a man aged 50 to 60 who received an inactivated influenza vaccine.

A few counts support this clonotype. The V call is TRBV5-1, the J call TRBJ1-2, with 9 bases identical to TRBD1. V lost 0 bases to trimming and J lost 3 bases; unmatched junction nucleotides: 0. The germline CDR1 and CDR2 sequences are SGHRS and YFSETQ. The CDR3 contains 14 residues. The CDR3 spells CASSLDRGHYGYTF. The CDR3 DNA reads as TGCGCCAGCAGCTTGGACAGGGGGCACTATGGCTACACCTTC.

The chain couples TRBV10-3 to TRBJ2-7; D ambiguous. The CDR3 runs to 14 residues. The V end was cut by 7 bases, the J end by 0 bases, with 13 bases between. Germline V gene sequence: CDR1 ENHRY, CDR2 SYGVKD. CDR3 in amino acids: CAITATHNSYEQYF. The CDR3 region has the DNA TGTGCCATCACTGCGACCCACAACTCCTACGAGCAGTACTTC.

The chain couples TRBV12-3 or TRBV12-4 to TRBJ1-2; D is uncertain. CDR3 size: 11 residues. Trimming removed 5 bases at V and 5 bases at J, with 6 bases between. CDR3 coding DNA: TGTGCCAGCAGTACAAGTTATGGCTACACCTTC. Residues: CASSTSYGYTF.

The chain is built from TRBV29-1 and TRBJ1-2; D gene ambiguous. V was clipped by 3 bases and J by 4 bases, with 6 bases between them. The V gene's germline CDR1 is SQVTM and CDR2 ANQGSEA. This CDR3 is 11 amino acids long. The DNA for the CDR3 is TGCAGCGTTGACGAGGCCTATGGCTACACCTTC. Translated: CSVDEAYGYTF.

This sequence joins TRBV7-2 and TRBJ1-6, with 8 bases lining up with TRBD1. The junction had 10 bases not matched to a gene; V was cut back by 0 bases and J by 9 bases. The CDR3 runs to 17 residues. Germline V gene lookup returns CDR1 SGHTA and CDR2 FQGNSA. The CDR3 DNA reads as TGTGCCAGCAGCTTAGCCAGTAGAGGACAGGGCACTTCACCCCTCCACTTT. It codes for CASSLASRGQGTSPLHF.

The rearrangement links TRBV7-3 to TRBJ2-1; D could derive from TRBD1 or TRBD2 (5 bases each). The germline V and J ends were trimmed by 3 bases and 0 bases, with 12 bases remaining between them. This CDR3 region has 16 residues. The germline CDR1 and CDR2 sequences are SGHTA and FQGTGA. This CDR3 reads CASSFGTASSYNEQFF. The CDR3 coding sequence is TGTGCCAGCAGCTTTGGGACGGCTAGCTCCTACAATGAGCAGTTCTTC.

This clonotype was counted between two and nine times. CDR3 in amino acids: CASSQESGLRYEQYF. In nucleotides, the CDR3 is TGTGCCAGCAGCCAAGAATCGGGACTTAGGTACGAGCAGTACTTC. V and J are TRBV4-2 and TRBJ2-7; D is possibly TRBD2 (6 bases). This CDR3 contains 15 residues. Germline V gene lookup returns CDR1 LGHNA and CDR2 YNFKEQ. Trimming shortened V by 0 bases and J by 4 bases, and 13 bases separated the two germline ends.

The chain combines TRBV7-8 with TRBJ2-3; 8 bases match TRBD2. CDR1 and CDR2 (germline): SGHVS, FQNEAQ. This CDR3 comprises 14 residues. J gave up 5 bases and V 10 bases, and 11 bases lay outside the gene matches. The CDR3 reads CAITWAGGVDTQYF. CDR3 nucleotides: TGTGCCATAACCTGGGCGGGGGGTGTAGATACGCAGTATTTT. The variable domain in full, with the rest retrieved from reference TRBV7-8 and TRBJ2-3, is GAGVSQSPRYKVAKRGQDVALRCDPISGHVSLFWYQQALGQGPEFLTYFQNEAQLDKSGLPSDRFFAERPEGSVSTLKIQRTQQEDSAVYLCAITWAGGVDTQYFGPGTRLTVL.

This clonotype turned up a few times. This chain uses TRBV29-1 with TRBJ2-3, with no clear D. There are 11 residues in the CDR3. CDR1 SQVTM and CDR2 ANQGSEA come from the germline V gene. Trimming removed 4 bases from V and 3 bases from J, with 5 bases in between. The CDR3 region is CSVATTDTQYF. CDR3 sequence (DNA): TGCAGCGTTGCGACAACAGATACGCAGTATTTT.

This clonotype was seen only a few times. The rearrangement uses TRBV12-3 or TRBV12-4 and TRBJ1-2, with TRBD1 matching over 9 bases. V dropped 4 bases and J dropped 0; count of bases not matched to a gene: 0. The CDR3 consists of 14 residues. CDR3 sequence (DNA): TGTGCCAGCAGTTGGACAGGGGCTAACTATGGCTACACCTTC. Translation gives CASSWTGANYGYTF.

V gene TRBV7-3 combines with J gene TRBJ2-5, with 7 nucleotides matching TRBD1. J gave up 1 base and V 0 bases, and 2 bases lay outside the gene matches. CDR1 and CDR2 (germline): SGHTA, FQGTGA. The CDR3 totals 15 residues. The CDR3 coding sequence is TGTGCCAGCAGCTTAACGGCAGGGGGCCAAGAGACCCAGTACTTC. This sequence encodes CASSLTAGGQETQYF.

This clonotype was picked up a small number of times. This chain links TRBV27 with TRBJ1-5; 8 nucleotides align to TRBD1. This CDR3 contains 16 residues. Germline loops: CDR1 MNHEY, CDR2 SMNVEV (reference sequence). V lost 6 bases to trimming and J lost 2 bases; unmatched junction nucleotides: 9. CDR3 nucleotides: TGTGCCAGCAGATTTACAGGGGGATCGGGCAATCAGCCCCAGCATTTT. Its translation is CASRFTGGSGNQPQHF.

This clonotype was counted between two and nine times. This chain links TRBV20-1 with TRBJ1-2; tentative D call: TRBD1 (5 bases). The CDR3 covers 12 residues. Per germline, CDR1 DFQATT and CDR2 SNEGSKA (reference sequence). V lost 4 bases to trimming and J lost 7 bases, with 13 bases between them. The CDR3 sequence: CSAKVRAGGYTF. The CDR3 coding sequence is TGCAGTGCTAAGGTCAGGGCGGGTGGCTACACCTTC.

The gene calls are TRBV29-1 and TRBJ1-5, with 7 positions matching TRBD1. The CDR3 has 13 residues. V trimming: 7 bases; J trimming: 6 bases; junction bases outside the gene matches: 9. CDR1 is SQVTM and CDR2 is ANQGSEA in the germline V gene. CDR3 amino acids: CSAQGESGQPQHF. CDR3 DNA sequence: TGCAGCGCGCAGGGGGAAAGCGGTCAGCCCCAGCATTTT.

The chain joins TRBV7-8 to TRBJ2-2, with D unclear. The CDR3 totals 18 residues. V lost 1 base to trimming and J lost 5 bases, with 20 bases between them. Looked up from germline, CDR1 is SGHVS and CDR2 is FQNEAQ. This chain's CDR3 is CASSLGFLGRINTGELFF. The CDR3 DNA is TGTGCCAGCAGCTTAGGCTTCCTAGGCCGAATTAATACCGGGGAGCTGTTTTTT.

The genes are TRBV10-3 and TRBJ2-1, with TRBD2 matching over 11 bases. The CDR3 length is 13 residues. With V trimmed by 9 bases and J by 6 bases, 4 bases remained unmatched. CDR1 is ENHRY, CDR2 SYGVKD, per germline. As DNA, the CDR3 is TGTGCCATTAGCGGGGGGGGATTCAATGAGCAGTTCTTC. Amino acid sequence: CAISGGGFNEQFF.

This clonotype was counted only a few times. CDR3 region: CASSHPLLAGDEQFF. CDR3 sequence (DNA): TGTGCCAGCAGCCATCCATTACTAGCGGGGGATGAGCAGTTCTTC. The chain carries TRBV7-6 and TRBJ2-1, with TRBD2 matching 11 bases. Trimming took 5 bases from V and 8 from J; bases not matched to a gene: 8. CDR3 size: 15 residues. Germline CDR1 SGHVS, CDR2 FNYEAQ.

The chain carries TRBV12-3 or TRBV12-4 and TRBJ2-7, with 8 nucleotides matching TRBD1. V was pared by 4 bases and J by 3 bases, with 5 bases of the junction left unmatched. The CDR3 is 14 residues long. CDR3: CASSSRDRNYEQYF. The CDR3 bases are TGTGCCAGCAGTTCAAGGGACAGGAACTACGAGCAGTACTTC.

This clonotype was counted between two and nine times. V is TRBV15 and J is TRBJ2-1; D not resolved. Germline assignment: CDR1 LNHNV and CDR2 YYDKDF (reference sequence). V was clipped by 3 bases and J by 0 bases, with 9 bases between them. CDR3 length equals 15 residues. CDR3 amino acids: CATSSDGSSYNEQFF. The CDR3 coding sequence is TGTGCCACCAGCAGCGACGGAAGCTCCTACAATGAGCAGTTCTTC.

In this sample, this clonotype turned up many times. The rearrangement links TRBV30 to TRBJ2-1, with 7 bases aligning to TRBD2. Germline loops: CDR1 GTSNPN, CDR2 SVGIG (reference sequence). This CDR3 has 14 residues. With V trimmed by 1 base and J by 3 bases, 3 bases remained unmatched. The CDR3 nucleotides read TGTGCCTGGAGTGGACTAGCCCTCTACAATGAGCAGTTCTTC. Its translation is CAWSGLALYNEQFF.

The rearrangement links TRBV20-1 to TRBJ1-1; maybe TRBD1 (6 bases). Per the germline V gene, CDR1 is DFQATT and CDR2 is SNEGSKA (reference sequence). Trimming stripped 4 bases from V and 5 bases from J, with 14 bases between. The CDR3 consists of 13 residues. The CDR3 DNA follows: TGCAGTGCTACCTTACAGGGAGGGACTGAAGCTTTCTTT. Translated, it gives CSATLQGGTEAFF.

This clonotype was counted between two and nine times. The chain has TRBV13 and TRBJ1-1; no firm D call. This CDR3 has 15 amino acids. With 3 bases removed from V and 3 bases from J, the gap between germline ends came to 14 bases. CDR1 and CDR2 (germline): PRHDT, FYEKMQ (reference sequence). CDR3 sequence: CASSLGMATDTEAFF. Here the CDR3 DNA reads TGTGCCAGCAGCTTGGGCATGGCCACTGACACTGAAGCTTTCTTT.

This clonotype was counted at least ten times. J is TRBJ2-1 and V is TRBV7-2; the match to TRBD2 covers 8 bases. J lost 5 bases, V lost 1 base, and 7 bases had no gene match. Germline V gene data show CDR1 as SGHTA and CDR2 as FQGNSA. The CDR3 totals 16 residues. CDR3 in amino acids: CASSLVLIAGNNEQFF. CDR3 nucleotide sequence: TGTGCCAGCAGCTTAGTGCTCATAGCGGGAAACAATGAGCAGTTCTTC.

This clonotype was counted a few times. The genes are TRBV7-3 and TRBJ1-1, with D unresolved. V was trimmed by 5 bases and J by 5 bases, leaving 12 bases between them. This CDR3 is built from 13 residues. Germline V lookup: CDR1 SGHTA, CDR2 FQGTGA. CDR3 nucleotide sequence: TGTGCCAGCAGCCCCGACCGGGAGACTGAAGCTTTCTTT. It translates to CASSPDRETEAFF.